The 32 T cell receptor beta chains given below trace back to one sample, sequenced in a study of CD8+ T cells in alopecia areata. Described treatment: oral pan-JAK inhibitor, 5-10 mg twice daily. Extraction and reverse transcription of RNA yielded cDNA as the sequencing template. Sequenced by immunoSEQ multiplex PCR; TCRdb stores in-frame clones only, minus some. The table shows 210,000 or so clones, with approximately 72% occurring only once. The sequencing used CD4+ T cells sorted from blood, collected between weeks 44 and 45, from a patient treated with tofacitinib. The receptors derive from a human donor with alopecia areata.

The chain joins TRBV5-1 to TRBJ2-4; D may be TRBD1 (6 bases). The CDR3 length is 15 residues. Trimming left V 4 bases short and J 7 bases short, with 18 bases between. Germline CDR1 reads SGHRS; CDR2 reads YFSETQ. The CDR3 DNA reads TGCGCCAGCAGCCCGTCGGCAACAGGGCCCAACATTCAGTACTTC. Encoded protein: CASSPSATGPNIQYF.

The DNA for the CDR3 is TGTGCCAGCAGCGTAGGGGTCAGTAGCAATCAGCCCCAGCATTTT. Translating it yields CASSVGVSSNQPQHF. This sequence joins TRBV9 and TRBJ1-5; no clear D. This CDR3 spans 15 amino acids. CDR1 and CDR2 (germline): SGDLS, YYNGEE. V was cut by 0 bases and J by 0 bases, with 7 bases left in between.

This chain links TRBV7-8 with TRBJ1-1; D gene unclear. V was cut by 1 base and J by 0 bases, with 9 bases left in between. Germline CDR1 reads SGHVS; CDR2 reads FQNEAQ. The length of the CDR3 is 15 residues. The CDR3, as DNA: TGTGCCAGCAGCTTAGATCAGAGATTGAACACTGAAGCTTTCTTT. It codes for CASSLDQRLNTEAFF.

This clone was counted only a few times. This chain connects TRBV29-1 to TRBJ2-1; the match to TRBD2 covers 8 bases. CDR1 and CDR2 from the germline V gene are SQVTM and ANQGSEA. The CDR3 has 14 residues. J gave up 3 bases and V 4 bases, and 5 bases lay outside the gene matches. CDR3 bases: TGCAGCGTTGGAGGCGGGGGGAACTACAATGAGCAGTTCTTC. Its translation is CSVGGGGNYNEQFF.

The chain recombines TRBV7-2 with TRBJ2-1; 7 bases match TRBD2. V gave up 2 bases and J gave up 3 bases; unmatched junction bases: 4. Germline V gene data show CDR1 as SGHTA and CDR2 as FQGNSA. This CDR3 is 15 amino acids long. The chain's CDR3 is CASSLREGNYNEQFF. CDR3 in DNA: TGTGCCAGCAGCTTAAGGGAGGGGAACTACAATGAGCAGTTCTTC.

This chain joins TRBV11-2 and TRBJ2-3, with a weak D call TRBD1 (6 bases). V lost 4 bases and J lost 4, with 15 bases in between. The CDR3 is made up of 15 amino acids. Per germline, CDR1 SGHAT and CDR2 FQNNGV. The CDR3 loop is CASSSFRGEADTQYF. DNA for the CDR3: TGTGCCAGCAGCTCATTCAGGGGAGAGGCAGATACGCAGTATTTT.

V and J are TRBV19 and TRBJ1-5; 8 bases map to TRBD1. From germline, CDR1 is LNHDA and CDR2 SQIVND (reference sequence). The CDR3 contains 14 residues. V was clipped by 7 bases and J by 3 bases; unmatched bases: 5. The CDR3 is CASMGTGNNQPQHF. The CDR3 DNA is TGTGCCAGTATGGGGACAGGAAACAATCAGCCCCAGCATTTT.

This clone has more than one count but fewer than ten. The chain combines TRBV11-2 with TRBJ2-5; 7 bases align to TRBD1. CDR1 and CDR2 (germline): SGHAT, FQNNGV. V lost 3 bases to trimming and J lost 1 base; unmatched junction nucleotides: 2. The CDR3 is 14 residues long. CDR3 nucleotides: TGTGCCAGCAGCTTCGCAGGGGGCCAAGAGACCCAGTACTTC. This gives the protein CASSFAGGQETQYF.

The chain carries TRBV29-1 and TRBJ1-1; 7 bases map to TRBD1. CDR3 length: 13 residues. Germline V gene data show CDR1 as SQVTM and CDR2 as ANQGSEA. The ends lost 7 bases at V and 5 bases at J; junction bases unmatched: 10. CDR3 coding DNA: TGCAGCGCCAGGACAGGAGGTAGGACTGAAGCTTTCTTT. Translation gives CSARTGGRTEAFF.

The chain joins TRBV5-6 to TRBJ2-3, with a tentative D call TRBD2 (5 bases). V lost 3 bases and J lost 2, with 16 bases in between. The CDR3 length is 16 residues. CDR1 is SGHDT and CDR2 is YYEEEE in the germline V gene. CDR3 sequence: CASSSLQPGYTDTQYF. The DNA of the CDR3 is TGTGCCAGCAGCTCTCTCCAGCCGGGGTACACAGATACGCAGTATTTT.

V and J are TRBV5-6 and TRBJ2-5; TRBD1 matches 8 bases. The junction had 10 bases not matched to a gene; V was cut back by 4 bases and J by 5 bases. The CDR3 has 15 residues. The germline gives CDR1 SGHDT, CDR2 YYEEEE. For the CDR3, the DNA is TGTGCCAGCAGCCGACGAGGACAGGGACAGGAGACCCAGTACTTC. Translated, it gives CASSRRGQGQETQYF.

This clone was seen a few times. This chain joins TRBV18 and TRBJ2-5; 8 bases line up with TRBD1. The germline V gene encodes CDR1 KGHSH and CDR2 LQKENI. V was clipped by 2 bases and J by 5 bases; unmatched bases: 10. CDR3 length: 16 amino acids. The CDR3 bases are TGTGCCAGCTCACCAAATCGGGACAGGTTAAAGGAGACCCAGTACTTC. The encoded protein is CASSPNRDRLKETQYF.

V gene TRBV30 combines with J gene TRBJ1-2; D not certain. Deletions cut 4 bases from V and 5 bases from J, with 17 bases between. The CDR3 extends over 14 amino acids. Germline loops: CDR1 GTSNPN, CDR2 SVGIG (reference sequence). The CDR3, as DNA: TGTGCCTGGACCCCAAATATGGCAGCATATGGCTACACCTTC. Translated, it gives CAWTPNMAAYGYTF.

CDR3 sequence reads: CASSDKRTGGADTQYF. The CDR3, as DNA: TGCGCCAGCAGCGACAAAAGGACAGGGGGAGCAGATACGCAGTATTTT. This sequence joins TRBV5-1 and TRBJ2-3, with 10 bases matching TRBD1. Germline assignment: CDR1 SGHRS and CDR2 YFSETQ. The trim removed 4 bases at V and 4 bases at J, leaving 9 bases unmatched. The CDR3 length is 16 residues.

The chain has TRBV9 and TRBJ2-1, with 15 bases fitting TRBD2. Per the germline V gene, CDR1 is SGDLS and CDR2 is YYNGEE. The CDR3 runs 17 residues. Trimming removed 2 bases from V and 1 base from J; junction bases left unmatched: 1. The CDR3 here is CASSVGTSGGSYNEQFF. The CDR3 DNA follows: TGTGCCAGCAGCGTCGGGACTAGCGGGGGGTCCTACAATGAGCAGTTCTTC. Combining the CDR3 with reference TRBV9 and TRBJ2-1 gives the whole variable domain DSGVTQTPKHLITATGQRVTLRCSPRSGDLSVYWYQQSLDQGLQFLIQYYNGEERAKGNILERFSAQQFPDLHSELNLSSLELGDSALYFCASSVGTSGGSYNEQFFGPGTRLTVL.

This chain joins TRBV7-2 and TRBJ1-2; 7 nucleotides agree with TRBD1. The V gene end was trimmed by 5 bases and the J gene end by 5 bases; junction bases not matched to a gene: 8. The length of the CDR3 is 14 residues. Per the germline V gene, CDR1 is SGHTA and CDR2 is FQGNSA. The CDR3 coding sequence is TGTGCCAGCAGCCCATGGGGCAGGGGGTATGGCTACACCTTC. It yields the protein CASSPWGRGYGYTF. The variable domain in full, completed from reference TRBV7-2 and TRBJ1-2, reads GAGVSQSPSNKVTEKGKDVELRCDPISGHTALYWYRQSLGQGLEFLIYFQGNSAPDKSGLPSDRFSAERTGGSVSTLTIQRTQQEDSAVYLCASSPWGRGYGYTFGSGTRLTVV.

The chain has TRBV15 and TRBJ1-5; D unresolved. Germline V gene data show CDR1 as LNHNV and CDR2 as YYDKDF (reference sequence). The V gene lost 1 base and the J gene lost 6 bases, with 7 bases spanning the gap. This CDR3 contains 13 residues. The CDR3 spells CATSRGPGQPQHF. The CDR3 DNA sequence: TGTGCCACCAGCAGAGGCCCTGGTCAGCCCCAGCATTTT. The full variable domain, in which reference TRBV15 and TRBJ1-5 provide the parts outside the CDR3, is DAMVIQNPRYQVTQFGKPVTLSCSQTLNHNVMYWYQQKSSQAPKLLFHYYDKDFNNEADTPDNFQSRRPNTSFCFLDIRSPGLGDTAMYLCATSRGPGQPQHFGDGTRLSIL.

The rearrangement joins TRBV27 to TRBJ2-3; D not certain. Trimming left V 6 bases short and J 3 bases short, with 4 bases between. The CDR3 is 11 residues long. In germline, CDR1 is MNHEY, CDR2 SMNVEV (reference sequence). The CDR3 protein is CASRRTDTQYF. In DNA, the CDR3 is TGTGCCAGCAGGAGGACAGATACGCAGTATTTT.

V usage is TRBV28 and J usage is TRBJ2-5; tentatively, D is TRBD2 (7 bases). V dropped 7 bases and J dropped 5 bases, with 17 bases sitting between them. The CDR3 spans 14 residues. Germline V gives CDR1 MDHEN, CDR2 SYDVKM. This CDR3 reads CASTTTGGLETQYF. In nucleotides, the CDR3 is TGTGCCAGCACCACTACCGGGGGGCTGGAGACCCAGTACTTC. Full variable domain (outside the CDR3, taken from reference TRBV28 and TRBJ2-5): DVKVTQSSRYLVKRTGEKVFLECVQDMDHENMFWYRQDPGLGLRLIYFSYDVKMKEKGDIPEGYSVSREKKERFSLILESASTNQTSMYLCASTTTGGLETQYFGPGTRLLVL.

J is TRBJ2-2 and V is TRBV29-1, with D possibly TRBD2 on 5 matching bases. CDR3 length equals 14 residues. V was trimmed by 4 bases and J by 7 bases, leaving 16 bases between them. Germline CDR1 reads SQVTM; CDR2 reads ANQGSEA. The CDR3: CSVVLPRARGELFF. Written as DNA, the CDR3 is TGCAGCGTTGTCCTCCCGAGGGCACGCGGGGAGCTGTTTTTT.

The genes are TRBV30 and TRBJ1-1; D gene unclear. V lost 3 bases, J lost 2 bases, and 10 bases lay in between. The V gene's germline CDR1 is GTSNPN and CDR2 SVGIG (reference sequence). This CDR3 is 13 amino acids long. The CDR3: CAWSHSINTEAFF. CDR3 coding DNA: TGTGCCTGGAGCCACAGCATCAACACTGAAGCTTTCTTT.

This chain connects TRBV7-9 to TRBJ2-5; D is undetermined. CDR3 size: 11 residues. V dropped 4 bases and J dropped 3 bases, with 3 bases sitting between them. The V gene's germline CDR1 is SEHNR and CDR2 FQNEAQ (reference sequence). In DNA form, the CDR3 reads TGTGCCAGCAGCTCCGAAGAGACCCAGTACTTC. Translation: CASSSEETQYF. Full variable domain (remainder filled in from reference TRBV7-9 and TRBJ2-5): DTGVSQNPRHKITKRGQNVTFRCDPISEHNRLYWYRQTLGQGPEFLTYFQNEAQLEKSRLLSDRFSAERPKGSFSTLEIQRTEQGDSAMYLCASSSEETQYFGPGTRLLVL.

This clone was observed a single time. This chain links TRBV11-1 with TRBJ2-1; 7 bases align to TRBD1. The J segment lost 6 bases and the V segment lost 6 bases, leaving 2 bases of the junction unmatched. Germline V gene data show CDR1 as SGHAT and CDR2 as FQDESV (reference sequence). The CDR3 contains 12 residues. In nucleotides, the CDR3 is TGTGCCAGCAGGAGACAGGGCAATGAGCAGTTCTTC. It encodes CASRRQGNEQFF.

Turning to this clone: The same CDR3 also results from other DNA sequences found in this sample. The chain is built from TRBV29-1 and TRBJ1-1; TRBD1 is a possible D gene (5 bases). V was trimmed by 2 bases and J by 1 base, leaving 8 bases between them. The CDR3 loop spans 13 amino acids. CDR1 is SQVTM and CDR2 is ANQGSEA in the germline V gene. In DNA form, the CDR3 reads TGCAGCGTTGAACAGGGCAGGAACACTGAAGCTTTCTTT. Encoded protein: CSVEQGRNTEAFF.

The V gene is TRBV19, the J gene TRBJ2-6; D gene uncertain. This CDR3 is built from 13 residues. CDR1 and CDR2 from the germline V gene are LNHDA and SQIVND (reference sequence). The V and J ends lost 8 bases and 0 bases respectively, with 5 bases between them. The CDR3 protein is CASGHSGANVLTF. CDR3 nucleotide sequence: TGTGCCAGTGGTCACTCTGGGGCCAACGTCCTGACTTTC.

CDR3 sequence reads: CASSYLTGGRNTEAFF. The DNA for the CDR3 is TGTGCCAGCAGCTACCTGACAGGGGGAAGGAACACTGAAGCTTTCTTT. The chain combines TRBV5-6 with TRBJ1-1; 9 bases agree with TRBD1. Unmatched junction bases numbered 7, after V lost 3 bases and J lost 1 base. Germline-derived CDR1 and CDR2 are SGHDT and YYEEEE. The length of the CDR3 is 16 residues.

A few counts support this clone. V is TRBV6-5 and J is TRBJ1-6; D is unresolved. CDR3 length equals 12 residues. The germline V gene has CDR1 MNHEY and CDR2 SVGAGI. Trimming pared 6 bases from V and 3 bases from J, leaving 3 bases between. The CDR3 spells CASRLYNSPLHF. The CDR3, as DNA: TGTGCCAGCAGACTCTATAATTCACCCCTCCACTTT.

CDR3: CASSELASKGEQFF. CDR3 nucleotides: TGTGCCAGCAGTGAACTAGCTTCGAAAGGTGAGCAGTTCTTC. V usage is TRBV2 and J usage is TRBJ2-1, with D maybe TRBD2 (5 bases). CDR1 and CDR2 (germline): SNHLY, FYNNEI. V shed 2 bases and J shed 9 bases, with 14 bases lying between them. This CDR3 is 14 amino acids long.

The J gene is TRBJ2-7, the V gene TRBV11-2; TRBD2 aligns across 7 bases. The V and J ends lost 1 base and 5 bases, in that order; junction bases with no gene match: 8. There are 15 residues in the CDR3. Germline CDR1 reads SGHAT; CDR2 reads FQNNGV. CDR3 bases: TGTGCCAGCAGCTTAGGTCCGTCAGGGACTAACGAGCAGTACTTC. It is translated as CASSLGPSGTNEQYF.

The sample holds a few counts of this clone. V is TRBV2 and J is TRBJ2-1; the match to TRBD1 covers 10 bases. Per the germline V gene, CDR1 is SNHLY and CDR2 is FYNNEI. CDR3 length: 15 residues. After removal of 6 bases from V and 4 bases from J, the junction contained 6 bases not matched to a gene. The CDR3 coding sequence is TGTGCCAGCAGCGGTGGGACAGGGGAATACAATGAGCAGTTCTTC. Translating it yields CASSGGTGEYNEQFF.

A note on this clone: This same CDR3 is encoded by further DNA sequences in the sample. The chain employs TRBV5-6 and TRBJ1-1; 8 nucleotides match TRBD1. The CDR3 is made up of 13 amino acids. The trim removed 3 bases at V and 5 bases at J, leaving 3 bases unmatched. CDR1 and CDR2 (germline): SGHDT, YYEEEE. As DNA, the CDR3 is TGTGCCAGCAGCTGGACAGGGCGGACTGAAGCTTTCTTT. Protein product: CASSWTGRTEAFF. Supplemented by reference TRBV5-6 and TRBJ1-1, the full variable domain reads DAGVTQSPTHLIKTRGQQVTLRCSPKSGHDTVSWYQQALGQGPQFIFQYYEEEERQRGNFPDRFSGHQFPNYSSELNVNALLLGDSALYLCASSWTGRTEAFFGQGTRLTVV.

This chain uses TRBV30 with TRBJ2-1; 8 bases are a match to TRBD1. The CDR3 is 15 residues long. From germline, CDR1 is GTSNPN and CDR2 SVGIG (reference sequence). V trimming: 4 bases; J trimming: 7 bases; junction bases outside the gene matches: 12. In DNA form, the CDR3 reads TGTGCCTGGAATAGGAAGGACAGGGCATTTAATGAGCAGTTCTTC. Its translation is CAWNRKDRAFNEQFF.